This T cell receptor beta chain is from a study of tumor-infiltrating lymphocytes in primary liver carcinoma. At the level of the study: Staging of the tumors gave T1-T3 N0M0, with widths of roughly 4 to 10 cm.

Regarding this clonotype: No conserved phenylalanine or tryptophan ends this CDR3, so it is likely a read error.

Bulk tissue was left unsorted, and RNA and DNA were co-extracted from roughly 20-30 mg of it. The investigators made TCR beta cDNA from 500 ng total RNA, using a constant-region primer. What produced the TCR beta libraries was three nested multiplex PCR rounds using slightly modified ARM-PCR. Investigators reported that the first two PCR rounds, at approximately 11 cycles each, used TRBV1-TRBV30 forward primers with a C-beta reverse primer. TCRdb used MiXCR to reprocess the multiplex PCR reads, holding one entry per CDR3 protein. The data hold 75,000 or so distinct CDR3 sequences, with 60% to 80% observed a single time. Germline loops: CDR1 GTSNPN, CDR2 SVGIG (reference sequence). This CDR3 comprises 14 residues. V was shortened by 2 bases and J by 8 bases, with 18 bases between the two germline ends.

The gene calls are TRBV30 and TRBJ1-2; D is undetermined. The receptor was isolated from a man aged 35-49 years with primary liver carcinoma and hepatitis B virus infection. Sequencing was done on a sample of liver tumor tissue from sampling region 4. Subset denoted: tumor region T4, right-lateral pole. As DNA, the CDR3 is TGTGCCTGGAGTCCTGGTGGTGGGCTGGCGGGCTACACCTCC. This codes for CAWSPGGGLAGYTS.